These T cell receptor beta chains were read from a single sample in a study of PD-1 blockade in classical Hodgkin lymphoma. The assay was immunoSEQ multiplex PCR, and TCRdb's table has in-frame clones only and misses some. Of approximately 89,000 clones listed, approximately 80% were seen once; the top ten hold 9% to 15%. The sample here was peripheral blood mononuclear cells (PBMCs), taken at baseline. Receptors were obtained from a human donor with classical Hodgkin lymphoma. Both conserved end residues are part of each CDR3. D genes are given only for firm matches. Size values are once, few and many counts, or a class for expanded clones, and some rows have none.

V gene: TRBV7-9; D gene: NA; J gene: TRBJ2-3; clone size: NA; CDR3 protein: CASSLAGADTQYF; CDR3 DNA: TGTGCCAGCAGCTTAGCAGGGGCAGATACGCAGTATTTT
V gene: TRBV6-6; D gene: TRBD1; J gene: TRBJ1-5; clone size: NA; CDR3 protein: CASLGQGAFQPQHF; CDR3 DNA: TGTGCCAGCCTCGGACAGGGGGCTTTTCAGCCCCAGCATTTT
V gene: TRBV29-1; D gene: NA; J gene: TRBJ2-3; clone size: NA; CDR3 protein: CSVSDTTDTQYF; CDR3 DNA: TGCAGCGTTAGTGACACCACAGATACGCAGTATTTT
V gene: TRBV15; D gene: NA; J gene: TRBJ1-2; clone size: NA; CDR3 protein: CATSSGLNYGYTF; CDR3 DNA: TGTGCCACTTCCAGCGGACTAAACTATGGCTACACCTTC
V gene: TRBV6-6; D gene: TRBD1; J gene: TRBJ2-1; clone size: NA; CDR3 protein: CASSYQGQDNEQFF; CDR3 DNA: TGTGCCAGCAGTTACCAAGGACAGGACAATGAGCAGTTCTTC
V gene: TRBV9; D gene: NA; J gene: TRBJ2-5; clone size: NA; CDR3 protein: CASSVAGAGGVQETQYF; CDR3 DNA: TGTGCCAGCAGCGTAGCTGGGGCGGGCGGGGTCCAAGAGACCCAGTACTTC
V gene: TRBV27; D gene: NA; J gene: TRBJ2-3; clone size: NA; CDR3 protein: CASTSGRADTQYF; CDR3 DNA: TGTGCCAGCACCAGTGGCCGAGCAGATACGCAGTATTTT
V gene: TRBV5-5; D gene: NA; J gene: TRBJ2-1; clone size: medium-sized; CDR3 protein: CASSLETAVSYNEQFF; CDR3 DNA: TGTGCCAGCAGCTTGGAAACCGCGGTCTCCTACAATGAGCAGTTCTTC
V gene: TRBV19; D gene: NA; J gene: TRBJ1-3; clone size: NA; CDR3 protein: CASTFEGGTAGSGNTIYF; CDR3 DNA: TGTGCCAGTACCTTTGAAGGGGGGACTGCCGGCTCTGGAAACACCATATATTTT
V gene: TRBV14; D gene: NA; J gene: TRBJ2-1; clone size: NA; CDR3 protein: CASSPFDVHEQFF; CDR3 DNA: TGTGCCAGCAGCCCCTTCGACGTGCATGAGCAGTTCTTC
V gene: TRBV4-1; D gene: NA; J gene: TRBJ2-7; clone size: NA; CDR3 protein: CASSQGFRHTYEQYF; CDR3 DNA: TGCGCCAGCAGCCAAGGTTTCAGGCACACCTACGAGCAGTACTTC
V gene: TRBV6-5; D gene: NA; J gene: TRBJ2-1; clone size: NA; CDR3 protein: CASSYSGSTPVF; CDR3 DNA: TGTGCCAGCAGTTACTCTGGGTCCACTCCGGTCTTC
V gene: TRBV6-6; D gene: NA; J gene: TRBJ2-3; clone size: NA; CDR3 protein: CASSYSGRVRLQYF; CDR3 DNA: TGTGCCAGCAGTTACTCTGGGCGTGTCCGTCTGCAGTATTTT
V gene: TRBV11-3; D gene: TRBD1; J gene: TRBJ2-5; clone size: NA; CDR3 protein: CASSLSSGTEETQYF; CDR3 DNA: TGTGCCAGCAGCTTAAGTTCTGGGACAGAAGAGACCCAGTACTTC
V gene: TRBV5-4; D gene: NA; J gene: TRBJ1-3; clone size: few; CDR3 protein: CASSDPSRLAGNTIYF; CDR3 DNA: TGTGCCAGCAGCGATCCCAGCAGGTTGGCTGGAAACACCATATATTTT
V gene: TRBV7-2; D gene: TRBD2; J gene: TRBJ2-3; clone size: NA; CDR3 protein: CASSLAAGGDTQYF; CDR3 DNA: TGTGCCAGCAGCTTAGCAGCGGGGGGGGATACGCAGTATTTT
V gene: TRBV5-3; D gene: NA; J gene: TRBJ2-5; clone size: NA; CDR3 protein: CARSLVGSPTTQYF; CDR3 DNA: TGTGCCAGAAGCTTGGTGGGTAGCCCTACCACCCAGTACTTC
V gene: TRBV7-3; D gene: NA; J gene: TRBJ1-5; clone size: NA; CDR3 protein: CASSPTGVEPQHF; CDR3 DNA: TGTGCCAGCAGCCCTACCGGAGTGGAGCCCCAGCATTTT
V gene: TRBV7-9; D gene: TRBD2; J gene: TRBJ2-2; clone size: NA; CDR3 protein: CASSLDQREGHGGGELFF; CDR3 DNA: TGTGCCAGCAGCTTAGATCAGCGGGAGGGCCATGGGGGCGGGGAGCTGTTTTTT
V gene: TRBV7-6; D gene: TRBD2; J gene: TRBJ2-7; clone size: NA; CDR3 protein: CASSPGQAGGAYEQYF; CDR3 DNA: TGTGCCAGCAGCCCGGGACAAGCGGGAGGCGCCTACGAGCAGTACTTC
V gene: TRBV5-4; D gene: TRBD2; J gene: TRBJ2-7; clone size: NA; CDR3 protein: CASSLGGRALSYEQYF; CDR3 DNA: TGTGCCAGCAGCTTAGGCGGGAGGGCCCTGAGCTACGAGCAGTACTTC
V gene: TRBV2; D gene: TRBD1; J gene: TRBJ1-5; clone size: few; CDR3 protein: CASNRDRVNQPQHF; CDR3 DNA: TGTGCCAGCAACCGTGACAGGGTGAATCAGCCCCAGCATTTT
V gene: TRBV7-2; D gene: NA; J gene: TRBJ2-3; clone size: NA; CDR3 protein: CASSQMRGGTDTQYF; CDR3 DNA: TGTGCCAGCAGCCAAATGAGAGGGGGCACAGATACGCAGTATTTT
V gene: TRBV19; D gene: TRBD2; J gene: TRBJ2-7; clone size: few; CDR3 protein: CASSLHGTSGTYEQYF; CDR3 DNA: TGTGCCAGTAGTCTCCATGGGACTAGCGGGACCTACGAGCAGTACTTC
V gene: TRBV10-3; D gene: NA; J gene: TRBJ2-7; clone size: NA; CDR3 protein: CAISYNYEQYF; CDR3 DNA: TGTGCCATCAGTTACAACTACGAGCAGTACTTC
V gene: TRBV10-2; D gene: NA; J gene: TRBJ2-3; clone size: NA; CDR3 protein: CASRPTEATFSTDTQYF; CDR3 DNA: TGCGCCAGCAGGCCGACCGAGGCTACCTTTAGCACAGATACGCAGTATTTT